The 26 T cell receptor beta chains reported below all come from one sample, sequenced in a study of identical twins. Each CDR3 protein is one row after TCRdb ran MiXCR on the 5' RACE reads. The data show 600,000 to 800,000 distinct CDR3 sequences, 20% to 25% seen once. These data are also associated with another study on T cells expressing NK-cell markers.

Input material: PBMCs. These receptors were collected from a woman aged 18-30 years in good health.

This clonotype has more than one count but fewer than ten. The chain combines TRBV12-3 or TRBV12-4 with TRBJ2-7, with unresolved D. V was trimmed by 3 bases and J by 6 bases, leaving 12 bases between them. The CDR3 totals 13 residues. The CDR3 bases are TGTGCCAGCAGTTTGTCATTTAAGGGCGAGCAGTACTTC. This codes for CASSLSFKGEQYF.

This clonotype was counted at least ten times. The genes are TRBV7-2 and TRBJ2-7; tentative D call: TRBD2 (5 bases). CDR3 length: 15 amino acids. Trimming stripped 5 bases from V and 1 base from J, with 15 bases between. The germline V gene encodes CDR1 SGHTA and CDR2 FQGNSA. This CDR3 reads CASSLLLTGSYEQYF. The DNA for the CDR3 is TGTGCCAGCAGCCTCCTTTTAACGGGATCCTACGAGCAGTACTTC.

This clonotype was observed a few times. CDR3 bases: TGTGCCAGCAGTGAAGACGCTGGGGGCAGTCAGCCCCAGCATTTT. This translates into CASSEDAGGSQPQHF. The chain recombines TRBV2 with TRBJ1-5, with a tentative D call TRBD1 (6 bases). The V and J ends lost 1 base and 6 bases respectively, with 13 bases between them. CDR3 length equals 15 residues. Germline CDR1 and CDR2: SNHLY and FYNNEI.

The gene calls are TRBV3-1 and TRBJ2-6; no clear D. Looked up from germline, CDR1 is LGHDT and CDR2 is YNNKEL (reference sequence). The CDR3 consists of 19 residues. Trimming left V 6 bases short and J 0 bases short, with 21 bases between. CDR3 coding DNA: TGTGCCAGCAGTCCCAGATCGGCGAGTGGAAGCTCTGGGGCCAACGTCCTGACTTTC. Translation: CASSPRSASGSSGANVLTF.

The chain has TRBV24-1 and TRBJ2-3, with D unresolved. Looked up from germline, CDR1 is KGHDR and CDR2 is SFDVKD. V was shortened by 5 bases and J by 8 bases, with 16 bases between the two germline ends. The CDR3 spans 14 residues. The CDR3 loop is CATSAGPSKGTQYF. The CDR3 DNA sequence: TGTGCCACCAGTGCCGGCCCAAGTAAGGGTACGCAGTATTTT.

At least ten counts were recorded for this clonotype. This sequence joins TRBV29-1 and TRBJ2-1, with 8 bases lining up with TRBD2. CDR3 length: 16 amino acids. Germline values: CDR1 SQVTM, CDR2 ANQGSEA. V dropped 0 bases and J dropped 8; count of bases not matched to a gene: 12. DNA of the CDR3: TGCAGCGTTGAAGATCAAAACGGGAGGGCCTTCGATGAGCAGTTCTTC. Residues: CSVEDQNGRAFDEQFF.

The gene calls are TRBV3-1 and TRBJ2-1; 7 bases are shared with TRBD1. Germline V gene sequence: CDR1 LGHDT, CDR2 YNNKEL (reference sequence). Trimming removed 2 bases from V and 9 bases from J; junction bases left unmatched: 4. The CDR3 runs to 13 residues. This CDR3 is CASSQLGGGEQFF. The CDR3 nucleotides are TGTGCCAGCAGCCAACTAGGGGGCGGTGAGCAGTTCTTC.

This chain links TRBV6-1 with TRBJ1-1; weak D call: TRBD1 (5 bases). CDR1 is MNHNS and CDR2 is SASEGT in the germline V gene. The CDR3 totals 16 residues. Between the trimmed V and J ends, which lost 5 bases and 1 base, there was a span of 17 bases. CDR3 sequence: CASSPRGTSKNTEAFF. The DNA for the CDR3 is TGTGCCAGCAGTCCACGGGGCACATCGAAGAACACTGAAGCTTTCTTT.

This clonotype has only a few counts. The chain employs TRBV25-1 and TRBJ2-7; D gene unclear. Germline V gives CDR1 MGHDK, CDR2 SYGVNS. Trimming stripped 9 bases from V and 7 bases from J, with 22 bases between. The length of the CDR3 is 14 residues. CDR3 in DNA: TGTGCCAGTCCCTACTCCTACCAGCTTAAAGAGCAGTACTTC. This gives the protein CASPYSYQLKEQYF.

This clonotype has only a few counts. V gene TRBV25-1 combines with J gene TRBJ1-2, with 8 positions matching TRBD1. The CDR3 contains 12 residues. From germline, CDR1 is MGHDK and CDR2 SYGVNS. The trim removed 7 bases at V and 7 bases at J, leaving 5 bases unmatched. CDR3 coding DNA: TGTGCCAGCACGACGGACAGGGTTGGCTACACCTTC. Translation gives CASTTDRVGYTF.

The chain links TRBV5-1 to TRBJ1-2; D call uncertain. Germline CDR1 and CDR2: SGHRS and YFSETQ. The V and J ends lost 1 base and 3 bases respectively, with 13 bases between them. The CDR3 runs to 15 residues. CDR3 bases: TGCGCCAGCAGCTTGTCGAAGGGTTCGGACTATGGCTACACCTTC. It is translated as CASSLSKGSDYGYTF. The full variable domain, with the rest looked up from reference TRBV5-1 and TRBJ1-2, is KAGVTQTPRYLIKTRGQQVTLSCSPISGHRSVSWYQQTPGQGLQFLFEYFSETQRNKGNFPGRFSGRQFSNSRSEMNVSTLELGDSALYLCASSLSKGSDYGYTFGSGTRLTVV.

This clonotype was counted many times. CDR3 loop: CASSLIGAAEQYF. CDR3 DNA sequence: TGTGCCAGCAGCTTAATAGGAGCGGCGGAGCAGTACTTC. The J gene is TRBJ2-7, the V gene TRBV7-2; perhaps TRBD2 as D (5 bases). The length of the CDR3 is 13 residues. The V and J ends lost 2 bases and 7 bases respectively, with 12 bases between them. CDR1 SGHTA and CDR2 FQGNSA come from the germline V gene.

There are a few counts of this clonotype. This chain links TRBV5-4 with TRBJ2-1; 7 positions match TRBD2. This CDR3 contains 14 residues. Germline values: CDR1 SGHNT, CDR2 YYREEE (reference sequence). V shed 0 bases and J 8 bases; nucleotides not matched to a gene: 5. The CDR3, as DNA: TGTGCCAGCAGCTTGGGGGCAGGGAGGGATGAGCAGTTCTTC. It encodes CASSLGAGRDEQFF.

The chain recombines TRBV5-1 with TRBJ1-1, with D uncertain. The CDR3 contains 13 residues. V was shortened by 3 bases and J by 1 base, with 7 bases between the two germline ends. Germline-derived CDR1 and CDR2 are SGHRS and YFSETQ. For the CDR3, the DNA is TGCGCCAGCAGCTGGGCGGGGAACACTGAAGCTTTCTTT. Its protein product is CASSWAGNTEAFF.

The gene calls are TRBV12-3 or TRBV12-4 and TRBJ2-4; 12 positions match TRBD1. The CDR3 totals 14 residues. V was pared by 8 bases and J by 7 bases, with 6 bases of the junction left unmatched. CDR3 coding DNA: TGTGCCAGCGGTTCCGGGACAGGGGGCAACATTCAGTACTTC. The encoded protein is CASGSGTGGNIQYF.

This chain joins TRBV12-3 or TRBV12-4 and TRBJ1-5; 7 nucleotides align to TRBD1. The CDR3 loop spans 13 amino acids. The V and J ends lost 3 bases and 7 bases, in that order; junction bases with no gene match: 3. The CDR3 nucleotides are TGTGCCAGCAGTTTGAAGGGGGCGCAGCCCCAGCATTTT. Translation gives CASSLKGAQPQHF.

The CDR3 nucleotides read TGTGCCAGCAGGGTTGGTGTGTCCTCTGGAAACACCATATATTTT. Amino acid sequence: CASRVGVSSGNTIYF. This chain connects TRBV12-3 or TRBV12-4 to TRBJ1-3; D is undetermined. V lost 6 bases, J lost 0 bases, and 12 bases lay in between. This CDR3 has 15 amino acids.

This clonotype has more than one count but fewer than ten. The chain combines TRBV29-1 with TRBJ2-1; TRBD1 matches 7 bases. J was trimmed by 4 bases and V by 0 bases; bases with no gene match: 15. CDR1 is SQVTM, CDR2 ANQGSEA, per germline. CDR3 length: 18 amino acids. CDR3 loop: CSVEDGQTGIYKYNEQFF. The CDR3 DNA is TGCAGCGTTGAAGATGGGCAGACAGGGATTTATAAATACAATGAGCAGTTCTTC.

The sample holds many counts of this clonotype. J is TRBJ2-4 and V is TRBV5-1, with D possibly being TRBD1 or TRBD2 (5 bases each). The CDR3 length is 16 residues. CDR1 and CDR2 (germline): SGHRS, YFSETQ. V was clipped by 4 bases and J by 8 bases, with 22 bases between them. The CDR3 sequence: CASSVGVSGPPDIQYF. CDR3 in DNA: TGCGCCAGCAGCGTGGGGGTAAGCGGACCCCCGGACATTCAGTACTTC.

This chain's CDR3 is CASSLGPHATNEKLFF. In nucleotides, the CDR3 is TGTGCCAGCAGTTTAGGTCCACATGCAACTAATGAAAAACTGTTTTTT. This rearrangement joins TRBV27 to TRBJ1-4; no definite D call. Germline CDR1 MNHEY, CDR2 SMNVEV (reference sequence). Trimming took off 2 bases at V and 0 bases at J, with 10 bases between the two ends. The CDR3 length is 16 residues.

This clonotype was detected only a few times. This chain connects TRBV5-1 to TRBJ1-1, with D perhaps matching TRBD1 (5 bases). CDR1 SGHRS and CDR2 YFSETQ come from the germline V gene. The CDR3 contains 15 residues. V was pared by 4 bases and J by 5 bases, with 18 bases between. The CDR3 is CASSPERLAGTEAFF. For the CDR3, the DNA is TGCGCCAGCAGCCCAGAGCGGTTGGCAGGGACTGAAGCTTTCTTT.

This clonotype has ten or more counts. The V call is TRBV7-9, the J call TRBJ2-3; D is tentatively TRBD1 or TRBD2 (5 bases each). The CDR3 consists of 13 residues. The germline V and J ends were trimmed by 6 bases and 5 bases, with 12 bases remaining between them. The germline gives CDR1 SEHNR, CDR2 FQNEAQ (reference sequence). In DNA, the CDR3 is TGTGCCAGCAGGGGACCACCGGGAGATACGCAGTATTTT. It yields the protein CASRGPPGDTQYF.

The rearrangement joins TRBV3-1 to TRBJ2-3; D may be TRBD2 (5 bases). The CDR3 is made up of 17 amino acids. V lost 0 bases and J lost 0, with 13 bases in between. The V gene's germline CDR1 is LGHDT and CDR2 YNNKEL (reference sequence). The CDR3 reads CASSQEVASLSTDTQYF. CDR3 nucleotides: TGTGCCAGCAGCCAAGAGGTTGCTAGCCTTAGCACAGATACGCAGTATTTT.

The V gene is TRBV19, the J gene TRBJ2-1; TRBD2 aligns across 11 bases. There are 17 residues in the CDR3. Looked up from germline, CDR1 is LNHDA and CDR2 is SQIVND (reference sequence). Trimming removed 6 bases from V and 0 bases from J; junction bases left unmatched: 7. The CDR3 reads CASRWTSGSDSYNEQFF. CDR3 in DNA: TGTGCCAGTAGGTGGACTAGCGGGTCCGACTCCTACAATGAGCAGTTCTTC.

This rearrangement joins TRBV6-1 to TRBJ2-1; the D call may be TRBD1 or TRBD2 (5 bases each). V was shortened by 6 bases and J by 2 bases, with 17 bases between the two germline ends. The CDR3 loop spans 16 amino acids. Germline CDR1 is MNHNS and CDR2 is SASEGT. In DNA form, the CDR3 reads TGTGCCAGCAGCCTGGAGAGGGGCCCTACCTACAATGAGCAGTTCTTC. This translates into CASSLERGPTYNEQFF.

This clonotype was counted between two and nine times. The chain is built from TRBV20-1 and TRBJ2-7; 7 bases line up with TRBD1. Unmatched junction bases numbered 5, after V lost 3 bases and J lost 0 bases. The CDR3 length is 14 residues. Germline V CDR1 and CDR2: DFQATT, SNEGSKA (reference sequence). CDR3 nucleotides: TGCAGTGCTAGTTTGACAGGGAGCTCCTACGAGCAGTACTTC. Its translation is CSASLTGSSYEQYF.